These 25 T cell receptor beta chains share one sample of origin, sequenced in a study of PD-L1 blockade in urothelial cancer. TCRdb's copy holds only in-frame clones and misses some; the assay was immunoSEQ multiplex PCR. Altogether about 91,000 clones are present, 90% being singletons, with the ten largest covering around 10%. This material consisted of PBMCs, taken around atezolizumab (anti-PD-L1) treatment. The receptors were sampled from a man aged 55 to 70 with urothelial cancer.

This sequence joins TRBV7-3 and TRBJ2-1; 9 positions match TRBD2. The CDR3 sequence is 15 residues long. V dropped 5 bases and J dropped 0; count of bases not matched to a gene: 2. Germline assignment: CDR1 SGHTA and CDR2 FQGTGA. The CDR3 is CASSATSGSYNEQFF. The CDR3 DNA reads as TGTGCCAGCAGCGCGACTAGCGGCTCCTACAATGAGCAGTTCTTC.

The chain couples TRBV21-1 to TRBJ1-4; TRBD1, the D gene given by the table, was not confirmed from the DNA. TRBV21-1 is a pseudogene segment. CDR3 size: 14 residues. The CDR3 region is CASDRTGVNEKLFF. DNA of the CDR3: TGTGCCAGCGATCGGACAGGGGTAAATGAAAAACTGTTTTTT.

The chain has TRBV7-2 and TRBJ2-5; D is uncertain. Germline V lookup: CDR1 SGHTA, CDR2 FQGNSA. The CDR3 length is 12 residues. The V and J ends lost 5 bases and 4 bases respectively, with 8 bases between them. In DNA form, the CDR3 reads TGTGCCAGCAGCAAAGTCGGAGAGACCCAGTACTTC. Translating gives CASSKVGETQYF.

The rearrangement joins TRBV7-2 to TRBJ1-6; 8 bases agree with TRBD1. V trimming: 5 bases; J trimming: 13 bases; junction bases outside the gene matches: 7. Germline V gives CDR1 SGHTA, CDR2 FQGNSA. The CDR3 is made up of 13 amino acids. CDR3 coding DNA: TGTGCCAGCAGCCCGGGACAGGCAGTCCCCCTCCACTTT. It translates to CASSPGQAVPLHF.

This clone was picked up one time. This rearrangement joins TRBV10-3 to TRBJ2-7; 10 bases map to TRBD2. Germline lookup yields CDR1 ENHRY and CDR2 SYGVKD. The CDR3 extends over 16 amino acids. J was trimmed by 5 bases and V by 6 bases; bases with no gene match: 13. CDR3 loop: CAIREGAGGGIDEQYF. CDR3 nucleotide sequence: TGTGCCATCAGGGAAGGAGCGGGAGGGGGCATTGACGAGCAGTACTTC.

The CDR3 DNA sequence: TGTGCCAGTAGTATAGTAGGCGCAGGCCGCAATCAGCCCCAGCATTTT. It encodes CASSIVGAGRNQPQHF. This sequence joins TRBV19 and TRBJ1-5, with D uncertain. Trimming cost V 1 base and J 2 bases, with 12 bases left between them. There are 16 residues in the CDR3. Germline assignment: CDR1 LNHDA and CDR2 SQIVND (reference sequence).

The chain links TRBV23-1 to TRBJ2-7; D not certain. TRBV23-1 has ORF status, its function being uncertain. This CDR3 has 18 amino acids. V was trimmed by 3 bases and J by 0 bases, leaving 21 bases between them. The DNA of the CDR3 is TGCGCCAGCAGTCACTTCGACAAACAGTGTCTGAGCTCCTACGAGCAGTACTTC. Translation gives CASSHFDKQCLSSYEQYF.

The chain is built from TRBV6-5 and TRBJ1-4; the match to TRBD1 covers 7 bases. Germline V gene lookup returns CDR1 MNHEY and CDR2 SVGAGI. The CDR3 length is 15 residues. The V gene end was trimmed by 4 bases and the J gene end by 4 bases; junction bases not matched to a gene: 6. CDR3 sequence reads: CASSSHRGLNEKLFF. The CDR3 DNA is TGTGCCAGCAGTTCCCACAGGGGCCTTAATGAAAAACTGTTTTTT.

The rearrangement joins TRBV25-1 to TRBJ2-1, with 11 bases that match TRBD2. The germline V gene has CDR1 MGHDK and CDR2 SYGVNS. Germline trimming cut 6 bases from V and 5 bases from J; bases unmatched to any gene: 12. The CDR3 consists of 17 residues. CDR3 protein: CASRGVLLTSGNNEQFF. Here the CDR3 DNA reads TGTGCCAGCAGGGGGGTTTTGCTGACTAGCGGGAACAATGAGCAGTTCTTC.

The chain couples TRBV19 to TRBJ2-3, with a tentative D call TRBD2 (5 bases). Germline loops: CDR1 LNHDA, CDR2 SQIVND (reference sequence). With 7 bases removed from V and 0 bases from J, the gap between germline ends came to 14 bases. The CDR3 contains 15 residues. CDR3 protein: CASTPLEGSTDTQYF. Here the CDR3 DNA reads TGTGCCAGTACCCCGCTCGAGGGAAGCACAGATACGCAGTATTTT.

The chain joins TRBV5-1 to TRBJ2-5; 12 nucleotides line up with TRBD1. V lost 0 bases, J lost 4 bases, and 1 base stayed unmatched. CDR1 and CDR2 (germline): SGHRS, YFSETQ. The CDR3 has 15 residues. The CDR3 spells CASSLGGQGAETQYF. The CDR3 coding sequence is TGCGCCAGCAGCTTGGGGGGACAGGGGGCAGAGACCCAGTACTTC.

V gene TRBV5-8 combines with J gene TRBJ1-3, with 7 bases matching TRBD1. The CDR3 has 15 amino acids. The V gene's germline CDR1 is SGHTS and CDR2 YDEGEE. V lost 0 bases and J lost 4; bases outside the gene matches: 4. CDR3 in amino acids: CASSLELQGGNTIYF. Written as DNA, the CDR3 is TGTGCCAGCAGCTTGGAGTTACAGGGGGGAAACACCATATATTTT.

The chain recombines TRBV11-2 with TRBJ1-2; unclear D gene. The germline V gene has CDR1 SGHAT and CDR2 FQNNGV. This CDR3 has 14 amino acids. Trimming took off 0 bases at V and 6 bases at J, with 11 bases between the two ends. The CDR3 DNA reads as TGTGCCAGCAGCTTAGAACCGTTTGGAGATGGCTACACCTTC. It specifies CASSLEPFGDGYTF.

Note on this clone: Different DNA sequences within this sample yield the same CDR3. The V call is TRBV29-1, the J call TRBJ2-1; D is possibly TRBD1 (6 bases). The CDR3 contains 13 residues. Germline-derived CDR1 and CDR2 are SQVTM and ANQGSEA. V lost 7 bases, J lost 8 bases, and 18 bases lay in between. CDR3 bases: TGCAGCGCCACGAGGTATGGGGGCCATGAGCAGTTCTTC. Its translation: CSATRYGGHEQFF.

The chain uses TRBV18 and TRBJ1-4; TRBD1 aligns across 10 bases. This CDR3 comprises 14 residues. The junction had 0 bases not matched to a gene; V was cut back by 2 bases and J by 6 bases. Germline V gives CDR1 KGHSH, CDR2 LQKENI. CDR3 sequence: CASSPGTGDEKLFF. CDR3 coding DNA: TGTGCCAGCTCACCAGGGACAGGGGATGAAAAACTGTTTTTT.

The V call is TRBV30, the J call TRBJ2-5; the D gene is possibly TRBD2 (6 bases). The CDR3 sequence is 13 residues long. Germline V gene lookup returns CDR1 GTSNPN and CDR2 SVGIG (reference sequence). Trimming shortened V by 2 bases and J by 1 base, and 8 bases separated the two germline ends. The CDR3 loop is CAWSRSGQETQYF. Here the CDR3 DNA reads TGTGCCTGGAGTCGTAGCGGCCAAGAGACCCAGTACTTC.

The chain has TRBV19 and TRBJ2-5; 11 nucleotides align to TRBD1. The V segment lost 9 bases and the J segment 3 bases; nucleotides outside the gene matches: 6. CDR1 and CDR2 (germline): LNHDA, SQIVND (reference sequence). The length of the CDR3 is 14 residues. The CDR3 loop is CASSGTGGEETQYF. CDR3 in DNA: TGTGCCAGCTCCGGGACAGGGGGAGAAGAGACCCAGTACTTC.

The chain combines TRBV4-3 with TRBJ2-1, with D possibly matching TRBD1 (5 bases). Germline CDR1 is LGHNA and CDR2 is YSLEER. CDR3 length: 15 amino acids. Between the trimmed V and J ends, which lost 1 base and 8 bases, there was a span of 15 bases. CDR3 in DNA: TGCGCCAGCAGCCAAGGGGGCCGAGCCGGTGATGAGCAGTTCTTC. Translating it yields CASSQGGRAGDEQFF.

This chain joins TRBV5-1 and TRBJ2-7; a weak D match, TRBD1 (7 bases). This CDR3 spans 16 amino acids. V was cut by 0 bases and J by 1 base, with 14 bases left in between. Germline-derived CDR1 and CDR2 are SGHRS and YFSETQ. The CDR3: CASSLDGGTVSYEQYF. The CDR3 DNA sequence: TGCGCCAGCAGCTTGGATGGGGGGACAGTTTCCTACGAGCAGTACTTC.

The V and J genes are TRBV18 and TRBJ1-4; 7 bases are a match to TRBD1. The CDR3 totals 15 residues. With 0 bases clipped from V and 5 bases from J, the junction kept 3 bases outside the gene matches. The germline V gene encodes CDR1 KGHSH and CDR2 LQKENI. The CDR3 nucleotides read TGTGCCAGCTCACCACCGGGACAGTCCAATGAAAAACTGTTTTTT. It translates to CASSPPGQSNEKLFF.

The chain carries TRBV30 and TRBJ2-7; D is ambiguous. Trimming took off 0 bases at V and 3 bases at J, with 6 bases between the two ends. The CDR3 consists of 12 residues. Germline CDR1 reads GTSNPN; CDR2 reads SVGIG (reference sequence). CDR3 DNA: TGTGCCTGGAGTGTGGCTGTCTACGAGCAGTACTTC. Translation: CAWSVAVYEQYF.

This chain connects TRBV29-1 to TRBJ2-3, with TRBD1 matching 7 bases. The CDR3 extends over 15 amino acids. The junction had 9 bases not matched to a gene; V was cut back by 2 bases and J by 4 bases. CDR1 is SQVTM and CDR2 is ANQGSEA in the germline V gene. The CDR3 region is CSVESRRDRPDTQYF. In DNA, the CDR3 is TGCAGCGTTGAATCCCGTAGGGACAGACCAGATACGCAGTATTTT.

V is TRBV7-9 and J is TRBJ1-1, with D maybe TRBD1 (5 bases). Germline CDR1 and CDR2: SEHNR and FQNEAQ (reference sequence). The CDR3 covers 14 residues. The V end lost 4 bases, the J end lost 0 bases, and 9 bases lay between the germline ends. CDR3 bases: TGTGCCAGCAGCTCCAGGGTCGTGAACACTGAAGCTTTCTTT. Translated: CASSSRVVNTEAFF.

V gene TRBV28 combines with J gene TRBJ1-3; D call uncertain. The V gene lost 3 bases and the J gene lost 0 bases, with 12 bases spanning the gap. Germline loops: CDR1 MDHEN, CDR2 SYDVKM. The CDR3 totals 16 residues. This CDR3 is CASSFLGIGSGNTIYF. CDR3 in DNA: TGTGCCAGCAGTTTCCTAGGTATCGGCTCTGGAAACACCATATATTTT.

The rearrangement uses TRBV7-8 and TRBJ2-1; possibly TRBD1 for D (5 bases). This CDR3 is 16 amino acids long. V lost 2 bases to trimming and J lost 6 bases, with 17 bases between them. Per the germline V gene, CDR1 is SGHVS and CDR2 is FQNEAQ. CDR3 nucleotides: TGTGCCAGCAGCTTACCATCCAGGGCAAACTCCAATGAGCAGTTCTTC. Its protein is CASSLPSRANSNEQFF.